This TCR beta chain was found in a study of T cell responses to AZD1222 COVID-19 vaccine. Turning to this clone: No antigen is known for it.

Whole-study results and caveats: Spike-specific TCRs gained breadth and depth after people received two AZD1222 doses. A reported finding is that nearly half of spike-specific TCRs target unmutated variant regions.

TCRdb keeps only in-frame clones here, not all; method: immunoSEQ multiplex PCR. The repertoire holds around 170,000 clones, about 91% seen once, with 4% to 5.5% in the top ten. This clonotype was obtained from an adult in good health. Sequencing was performed on peripheral blood, taken on day 0 of AZD1222 vaccination.

The CDR3 loop reads CASSPNSGSEQYF. The CDR3 bases are TGTGCCAGCAGCCCAAATAGCGGGAGCGAGCAGTACTTC. The chain employs TRBV9 and TRBJ2-7; 9 bases are a match to TRBD2. CDR1 is SGDLS, CDR2 YYNGEE, per germline. The CDR3 contains 13 residues. J gave up 6 bases and V 4 bases, and 5 bases lay outside the gene matches.